This TCR beta chain was profiled in a study of blood T cell repertoires in COVID-19. The overall study: Samples came from the United States, Italy and Spain, spanning acute and convalescent COVID-19. T cells, B-cell-depleted T cells, or PBMCs provided the cDNA or gDNA that served as material.

Enrollment of patients from Seattle took place during active infection, with longitudinal follow-up. Original processing methods: Reference gene primer amplification yielded estimated nucleated cell counts. Repertoires were generated with immunoSEQ multiplex PCR, while TCRdb's copy carries only in-frame clones and drops some. The V and J calls and clone size come from that table; D and trimming were worked out from the DNA. The profile shows fewer than 600,000 clones, roughly 89% of them singletons. The CDR3 is 15 amino acids. Looked up from germline, CDR1 is SGHNT and CDR2 is YYREEE (reference sequence). After removal of 1 base from V and 5 bases from J, the junction contained 0 bases not matched to a gene.

V gene TRBV5-4 combines with J gene TRBJ2-2, with TRBD2 matching over 12 bases. The sample taken for sequencing was peripheral blood. The sequence was collected from a man aged 18 to 29 with COVID-19, enrolled during active disease. CDR3 sequence: CASSLLAGGTGELFF. The CDR3 DNA sequence: TGTGCCAGCAGCTTGCTAGCGGGAGGGACCGGGGAGCTGTTTTTT.